There are a few counts of the clone carrying this T cell receptor (beta chain). The individuals who served as donors were healthy Caucasians living in Russia, aged roughly 6 to 95. This record comes from a study of blood T cells in healthy people across ages. V was trimmed by 5 bases and J by 2 bases, leaving 13 bases between them. The CDR3 sequence is 14 residues long. A second PCR of about 7 to 12 cycles used a sample-barcoded 5' primer and a J-beta primer mix. TCRdb re-called the 5' RACE reads with MiXCR, one entry per CDR3 protein. The sample records approximately 360,000 distinct CDR3 sequences, about half being singletons.

This chain connects TRBV12-3 or TRBV12-4 to TRBJ2-7; tentatively, D is TRBD1 or TRBD2 (6 bases each). The TCR was taken from a man aged 60 to 75 in good health. Material for sequencing was blood. The CDR3, as DNA: TGTGCCAGCAGTCCCGGGGGCGGGGCCTACGAGCAGTACTTC. Translation: CASSPGGGAYEQYF.